This T cell receptor beta chain came from a study of blood T cell repertoires in COVID-19. Study summary: T cells, B-cell-depleted T cells, or PBMCs provided the cDNA or gDNA that served as material.

V was clipped by 4 bases and J by 0 bases; unmatched bases: 8. The CDR3 has 17 amino acids. Germline V gene lookup returns CDR1 SGHAT and CDR2 FQNNGV. In the study's own analysis: The assay estimated nucleated cells by amplifying reference gene primers. The method was immunoSEQ multiplex PCR; TCRdb's version includes in-frame clones alone and lacks a portion of them. V, J and clone size derive from that table, while D and trimming were established from the DNA sequence. The table includes roughly 260,000 clones, about 91% detected once. The Seattle patients joined while their infection was active and were tracked longitudinally afterward.

The chain is built from TRBV11-2 and TRBJ2-1; TRBD2 matches at 8 bases. The receptor was isolated from a person under 30 with COVID-19, enrolled during active disease. The sample taken for sequencing was peripheral blood. The DNA for the CDR3 is TGTGCCAGCAGCTATGGTAGCGGGATGCTCTCCTACAATGAGCAGTTCTTC. Its translation: CASSYGSGMLSYNEQFF. Using reference TRBV11-2 and TRBJ2-1 for the parts outside the CDR3, the full variable domain is EAGVAQSPRYKIIEKRQSVAFWCNPISGHATLYWYQQILGQGPKLLIQFQNNGVVDDSQLPKDRFSAERLKGVDSTLKIQPAKLEDSAVYLCASSYGSGMLSYNEQFFGPGTRLTVL.